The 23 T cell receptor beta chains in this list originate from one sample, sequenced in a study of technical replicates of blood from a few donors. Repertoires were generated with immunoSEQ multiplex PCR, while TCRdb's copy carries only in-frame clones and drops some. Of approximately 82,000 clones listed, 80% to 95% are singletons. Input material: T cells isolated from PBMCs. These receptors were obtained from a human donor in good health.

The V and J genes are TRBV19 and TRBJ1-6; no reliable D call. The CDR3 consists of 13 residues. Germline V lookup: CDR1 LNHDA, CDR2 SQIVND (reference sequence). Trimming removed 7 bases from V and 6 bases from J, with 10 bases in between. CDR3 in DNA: TGTGCCAGTACCCTTCGGAGTAATTCACCCCTCCACTTT. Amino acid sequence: CASTLRSNSPLHF.

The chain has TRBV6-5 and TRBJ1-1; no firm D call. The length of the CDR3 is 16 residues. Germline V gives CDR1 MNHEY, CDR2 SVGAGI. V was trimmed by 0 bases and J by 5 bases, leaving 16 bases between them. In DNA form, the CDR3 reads TGTGCCAGCAGTTACTCGATGTTGCTTAGAGGGACTGAAGCTTTCTTT. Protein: CASSYSMLLRGTEAFF.

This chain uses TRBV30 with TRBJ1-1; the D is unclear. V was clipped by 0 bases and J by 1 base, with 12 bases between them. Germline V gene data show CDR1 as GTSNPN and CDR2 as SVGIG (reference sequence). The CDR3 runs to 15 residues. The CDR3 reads CAWSVPAHRNTEAFF. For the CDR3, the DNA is TGTGCCTGGAGTGTCCCTGCGCATCGGAACACTGAAGCTTTCTTT.

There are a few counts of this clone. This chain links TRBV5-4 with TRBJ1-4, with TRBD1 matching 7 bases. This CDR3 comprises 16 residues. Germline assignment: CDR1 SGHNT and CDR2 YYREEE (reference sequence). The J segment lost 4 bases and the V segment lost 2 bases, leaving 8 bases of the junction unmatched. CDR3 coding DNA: TGTGCCAGCAGCTTTCGTCAGGGGGGCCTTAATGAAAAACTGTTTTTT. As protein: CASSFRQGGLNEKLFF.

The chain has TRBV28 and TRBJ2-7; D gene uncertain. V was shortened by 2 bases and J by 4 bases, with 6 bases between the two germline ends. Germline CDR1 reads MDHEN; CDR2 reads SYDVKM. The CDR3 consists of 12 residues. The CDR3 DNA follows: TGTGCCAGCAGTTTAGGCAGATACGAGCAGTACTTC. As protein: CASSLGRYEQYF.

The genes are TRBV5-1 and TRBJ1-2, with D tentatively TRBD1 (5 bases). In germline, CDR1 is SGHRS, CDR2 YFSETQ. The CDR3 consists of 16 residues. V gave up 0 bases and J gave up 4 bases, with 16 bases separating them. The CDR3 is CASSLAGGEVTYGYTF. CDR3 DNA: TGCGCCAGCAGCTTGGCTGGGGGGGAAGTTACCTATGGCTACACCTTC. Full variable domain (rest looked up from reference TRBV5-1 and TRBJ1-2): KAGVTQTPRYLIKTRGQQVTLSCSPISGHRSVSWYQQTPGQGLQFLFEYFSETQRNKGNFPGRFSGRQFSNSRSEMNVSTLELGDSALYLCASSLAGGEVTYGYTFGSGTRLTVV.

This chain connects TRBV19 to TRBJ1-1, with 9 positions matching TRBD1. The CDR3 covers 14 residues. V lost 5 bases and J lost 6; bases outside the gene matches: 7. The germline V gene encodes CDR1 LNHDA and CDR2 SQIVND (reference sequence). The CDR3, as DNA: TGTGCCAGTAGTTGGGACAGGGCTGGGGCTGAAGCTTTCTTT. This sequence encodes CASSWDRAGAEAFF.

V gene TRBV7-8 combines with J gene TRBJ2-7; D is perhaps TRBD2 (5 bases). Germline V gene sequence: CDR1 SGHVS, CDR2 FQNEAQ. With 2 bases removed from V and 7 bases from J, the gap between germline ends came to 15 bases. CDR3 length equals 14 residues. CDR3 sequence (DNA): TGTGCCAGCAGCTTAAGTGGACTTACGGGGGAGCAGTACTTC. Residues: CASSLSGLTGEQYF.

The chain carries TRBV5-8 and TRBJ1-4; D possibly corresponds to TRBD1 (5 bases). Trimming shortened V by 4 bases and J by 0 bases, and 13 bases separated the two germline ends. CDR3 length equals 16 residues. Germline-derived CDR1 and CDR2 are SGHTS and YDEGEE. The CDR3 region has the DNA TGTGCCAGCAGCCCAGGGAGGATGACAACTAATGAAAAACTGTTTTTT. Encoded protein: CASSPGRMTTNEKLFF.

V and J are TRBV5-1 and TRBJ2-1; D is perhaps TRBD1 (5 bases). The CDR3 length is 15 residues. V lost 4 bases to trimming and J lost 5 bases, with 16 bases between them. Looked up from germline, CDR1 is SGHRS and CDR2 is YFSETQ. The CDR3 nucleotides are TGCGCCAGCAGCAGGGGTAGCTCCAAAGACAATGAGCAGTTCTTC. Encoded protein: CASSRGSSKDNEQFF.

In DNA, the CDR3 is TGTGCCAGCAGTAGCCCAGACAGGGGGCGCGTCGAGCAGTACTTC. Translation: CASSSPDRGRVEQYF. The rearrangement links TRBV28 to TRBJ2-7, with 10 positions matching TRBD1. V shed 5 bases, J shed 6 bases, and the junction held 10 bases outside the gene matches. CDR3 length equals 15 residues. CDR1 and CDR2 from the germline V gene are MDHEN and SYDVKM.

CDR3 in amino acids: CATRVTAGTEAFF. DNA for the CDR3: TGTGCCACCCGCGTGACGGCGGGCACTGAAGCTTTCTTT. The chain joins TRBV6-5 to TRBJ1-1; no clear D. The CDR3 runs 13 residues. CDR1 and CDR2 (germline): MNHEY, SVGAGI. The V end lost 10 bases, the J end lost 4 bases, and 16 bases lay between the germline ends.

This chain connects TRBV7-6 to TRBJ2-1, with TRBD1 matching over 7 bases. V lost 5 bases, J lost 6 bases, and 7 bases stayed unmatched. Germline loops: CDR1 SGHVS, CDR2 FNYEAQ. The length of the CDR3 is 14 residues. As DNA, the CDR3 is TGTGCCAGCAGCCCGACGACAGGGCCCAATGAGCAGTTCTTC. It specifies CASSPTTGPNEQFF.

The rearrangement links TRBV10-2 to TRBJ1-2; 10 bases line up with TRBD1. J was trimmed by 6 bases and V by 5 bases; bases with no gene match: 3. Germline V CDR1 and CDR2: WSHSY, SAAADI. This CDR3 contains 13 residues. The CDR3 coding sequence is TGCGCCAGCAGTTTCGACAGGGGGCATGGCTACACCTTC. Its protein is CASSFDRGHGYTF.

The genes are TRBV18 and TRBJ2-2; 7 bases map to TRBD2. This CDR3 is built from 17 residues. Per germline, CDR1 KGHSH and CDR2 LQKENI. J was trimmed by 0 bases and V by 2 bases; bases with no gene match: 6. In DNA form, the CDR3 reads TGTGCCAGCTCACCAACGCTAGCGGCGGCGAACACCGGGGAGCTGTTTTTT. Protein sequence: CASSPTLAAANTGELFF.

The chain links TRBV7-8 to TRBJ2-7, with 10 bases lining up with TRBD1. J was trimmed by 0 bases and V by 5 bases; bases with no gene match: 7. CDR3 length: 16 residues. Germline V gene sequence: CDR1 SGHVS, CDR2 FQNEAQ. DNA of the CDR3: TGTGCCAGCAGCCCACAGGGGACAGGGGTCTCCTACGAGCAGTACTTC. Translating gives CASSPQGTGVSYEQYF.

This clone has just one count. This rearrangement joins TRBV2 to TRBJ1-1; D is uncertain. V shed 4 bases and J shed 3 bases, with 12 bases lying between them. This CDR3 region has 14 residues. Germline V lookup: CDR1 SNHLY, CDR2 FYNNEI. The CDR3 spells CASSVLDLDTEAFF. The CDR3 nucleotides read TGTGCCAGCAGTGTATTGGACTTAGACACTGAAGCTTTCTTT.

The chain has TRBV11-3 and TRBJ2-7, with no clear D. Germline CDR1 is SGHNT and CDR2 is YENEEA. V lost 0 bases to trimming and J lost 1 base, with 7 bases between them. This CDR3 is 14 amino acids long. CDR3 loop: CASSLDAGSYEQYF. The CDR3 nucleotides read TGTGCCAGCAGCTTAGATGCCGGTTCCTACGAGCAGTACTTC.

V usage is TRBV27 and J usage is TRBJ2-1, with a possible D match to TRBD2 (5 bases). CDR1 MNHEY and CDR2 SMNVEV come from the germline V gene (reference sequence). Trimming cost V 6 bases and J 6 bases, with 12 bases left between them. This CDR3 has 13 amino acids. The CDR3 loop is CASSRTGLNEQFF. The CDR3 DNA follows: TGTGCCAGCAGCCGGACTGGGCTCAATGAGCAGTTCTTC.

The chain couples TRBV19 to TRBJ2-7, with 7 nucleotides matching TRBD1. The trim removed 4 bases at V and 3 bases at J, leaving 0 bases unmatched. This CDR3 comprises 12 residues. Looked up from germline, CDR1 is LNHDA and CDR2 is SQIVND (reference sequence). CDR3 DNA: TGTGCCAGTAGTAACAGGGGCTACGAGCAGTACTTC. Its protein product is CASSNRGYEQYF.

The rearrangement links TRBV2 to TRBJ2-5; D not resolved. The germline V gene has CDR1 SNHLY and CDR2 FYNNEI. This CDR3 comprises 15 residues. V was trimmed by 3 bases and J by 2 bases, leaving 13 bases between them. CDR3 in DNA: TGTGCCAGCAGTGACCAACTACTCGGTCAAGAGACCCAGTACTTC. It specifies CASSDQLLGQETQYF.

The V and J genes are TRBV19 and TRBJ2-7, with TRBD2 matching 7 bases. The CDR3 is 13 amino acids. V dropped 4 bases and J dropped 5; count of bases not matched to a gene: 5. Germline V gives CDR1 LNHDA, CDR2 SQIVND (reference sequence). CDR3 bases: TGTGCCAGTAGTAGGGGACTATCCGACGAGCAGTACTTC. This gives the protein CASSRGLSDEQYF.

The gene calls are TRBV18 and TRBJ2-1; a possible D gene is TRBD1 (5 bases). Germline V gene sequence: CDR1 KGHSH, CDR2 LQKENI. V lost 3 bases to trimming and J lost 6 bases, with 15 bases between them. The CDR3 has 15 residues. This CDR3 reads CASSPNYQGGNEQFF. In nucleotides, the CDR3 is TGTGCCAGCTCACCCAACTATCAGGGCGGCAATGAGCAGTTCTTC.